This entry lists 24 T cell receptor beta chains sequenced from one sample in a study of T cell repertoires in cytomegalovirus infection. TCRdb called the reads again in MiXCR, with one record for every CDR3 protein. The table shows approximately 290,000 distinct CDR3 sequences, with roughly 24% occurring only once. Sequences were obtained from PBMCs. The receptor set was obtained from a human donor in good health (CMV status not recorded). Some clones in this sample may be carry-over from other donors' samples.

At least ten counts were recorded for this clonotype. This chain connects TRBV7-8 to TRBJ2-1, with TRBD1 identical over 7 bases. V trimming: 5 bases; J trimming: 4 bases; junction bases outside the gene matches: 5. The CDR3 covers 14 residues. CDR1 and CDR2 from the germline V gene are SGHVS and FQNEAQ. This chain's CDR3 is CASSTTDRYNEQFF. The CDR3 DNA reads TGTGCCAGCAGCACTACGGACAGGTACAATGAGCAGTTCTTC.

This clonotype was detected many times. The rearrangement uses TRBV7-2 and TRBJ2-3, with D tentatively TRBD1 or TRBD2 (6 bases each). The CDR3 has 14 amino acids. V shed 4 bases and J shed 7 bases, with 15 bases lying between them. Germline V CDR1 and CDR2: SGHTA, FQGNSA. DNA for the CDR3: TGTGCCAGCAGCTCACAGGGAGGAGGGAATACGCAGTATTTT. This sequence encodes CASSSQGGGNTQYF.

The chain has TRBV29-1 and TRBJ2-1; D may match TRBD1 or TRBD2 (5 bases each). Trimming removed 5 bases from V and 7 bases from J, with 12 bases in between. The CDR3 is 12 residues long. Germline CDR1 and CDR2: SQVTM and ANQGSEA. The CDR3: CSVTVEGNEQFF. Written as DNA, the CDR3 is TGCAGCGTTACGGTAGAGGGGAATGAGCAGTTCTTC.

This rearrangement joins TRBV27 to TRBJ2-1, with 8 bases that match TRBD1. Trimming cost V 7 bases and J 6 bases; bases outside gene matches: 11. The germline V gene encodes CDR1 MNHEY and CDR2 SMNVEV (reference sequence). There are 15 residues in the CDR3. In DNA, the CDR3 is TGTGCCAGCAAAAGGACAGGGTCAGTGGCCAATGAGCAGTTCTTC. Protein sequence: CASKRTGSVANEQFF.

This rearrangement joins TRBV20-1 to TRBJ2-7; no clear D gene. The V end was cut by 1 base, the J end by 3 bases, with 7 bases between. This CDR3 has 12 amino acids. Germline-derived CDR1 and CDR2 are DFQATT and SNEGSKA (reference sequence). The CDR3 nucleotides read TGCAGTGCTAGAGGTCGAATCTACGAGCAGTACTTC. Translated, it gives CSARGRIYEQYF.

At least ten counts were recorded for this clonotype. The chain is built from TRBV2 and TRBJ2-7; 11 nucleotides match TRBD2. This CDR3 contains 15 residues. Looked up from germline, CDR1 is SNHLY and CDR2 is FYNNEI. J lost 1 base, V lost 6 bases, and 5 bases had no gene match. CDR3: CASSERLAGSYEQYF. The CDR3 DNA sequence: TGTGCCAGCAGCGAGAGACTAGCGGGGTCCTACGAGCAGTACTTC. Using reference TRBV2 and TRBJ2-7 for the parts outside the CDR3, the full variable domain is EPEVTQTPSHQVTQMGQEVILRCVPISNHLYFYWYRQILGQKVEFLVSFYNNEISEKSEIFDDQFSVERPDGSNFTLKIRSTKLEDSAMYFCASSERLAGSYEQYFGPGTRLTVT.

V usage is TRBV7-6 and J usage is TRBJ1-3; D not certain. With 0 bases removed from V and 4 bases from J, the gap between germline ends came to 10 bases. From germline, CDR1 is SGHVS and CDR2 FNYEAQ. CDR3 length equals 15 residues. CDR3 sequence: CASSLAPVRGNTIYF. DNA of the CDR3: TGTGCCAGCAGCTTAGCCCCTGTTAGGGGAAACACCATATATTTT.

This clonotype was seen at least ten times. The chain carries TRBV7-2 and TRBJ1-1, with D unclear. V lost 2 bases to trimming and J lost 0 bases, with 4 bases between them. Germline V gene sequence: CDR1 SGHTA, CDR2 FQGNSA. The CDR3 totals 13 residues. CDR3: CASSLHMNTEAFF. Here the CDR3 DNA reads TGTGCCAGCAGCTTACATATGAACACTGAAGCTTTCTTT.

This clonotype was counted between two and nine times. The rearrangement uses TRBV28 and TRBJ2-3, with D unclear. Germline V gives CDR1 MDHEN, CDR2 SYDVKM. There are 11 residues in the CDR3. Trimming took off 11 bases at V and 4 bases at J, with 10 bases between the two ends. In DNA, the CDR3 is TGTGCCTTTTCAGGCCCAGATACGCAGTATTTT. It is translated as CAFSGPDTQYF.

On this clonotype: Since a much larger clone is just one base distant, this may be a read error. CDR3 coding DNA: TGTGCCAGCTGCCGGGACAGCTCCTACGAGCAGTACTTC. Protein sequence: CASCRDSSYEQYF. This chain links TRBV6-2 or TRBV6-3 with TRBJ2-7, with TRBD1 matching 7 bases. After removal of 8 bases from V and 0 bases from J, the junction contained 4 bases not matched to a gene. CDR3 length: 13 amino acids. Per germline, CDR1 MNHEY and CDR2 SVGEGT.

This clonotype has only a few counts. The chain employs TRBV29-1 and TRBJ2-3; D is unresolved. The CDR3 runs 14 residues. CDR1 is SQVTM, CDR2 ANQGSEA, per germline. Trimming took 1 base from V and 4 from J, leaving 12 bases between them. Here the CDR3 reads CSVEVVLRSDTQYF. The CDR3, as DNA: TGCAGCGTTGAAGTAGTGCTCCGGTCAGATACGCAGTATTTT.

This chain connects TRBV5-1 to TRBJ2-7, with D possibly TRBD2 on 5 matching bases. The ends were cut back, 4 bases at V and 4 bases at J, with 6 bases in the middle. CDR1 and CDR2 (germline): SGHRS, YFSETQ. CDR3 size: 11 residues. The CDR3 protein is CASSGEYEQYF. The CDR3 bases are TGCGCCAGCAGCGGGGAGTACGAGCAGTACTTC.

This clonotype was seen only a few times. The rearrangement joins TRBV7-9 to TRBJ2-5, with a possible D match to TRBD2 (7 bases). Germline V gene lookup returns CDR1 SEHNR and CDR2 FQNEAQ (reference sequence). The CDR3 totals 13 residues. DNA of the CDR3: TGTGCGATAAGGGGGGGGCCCGGGGAGACCCAGTACTTC. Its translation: CAIRGGPGETQYF.

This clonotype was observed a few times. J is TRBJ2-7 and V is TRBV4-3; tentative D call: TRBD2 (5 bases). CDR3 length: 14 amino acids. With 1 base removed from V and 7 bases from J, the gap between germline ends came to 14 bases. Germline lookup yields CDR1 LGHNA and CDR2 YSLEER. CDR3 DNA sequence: TGCGCCAGCAGCCAAGGCCGCCGAGAGGGTGAGCAGTACTTC. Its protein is CASSQGRREGEQYF.

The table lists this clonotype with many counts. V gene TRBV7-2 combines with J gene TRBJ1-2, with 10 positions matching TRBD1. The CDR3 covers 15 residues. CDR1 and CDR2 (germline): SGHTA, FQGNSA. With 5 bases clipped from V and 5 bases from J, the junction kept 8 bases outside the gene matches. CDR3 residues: CASSPYGDRGYGYTF. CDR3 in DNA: TGTGCCAGCAGCCCATACGGGGACAGGGGTTATGGCTACACCTTC.

CDR3 sequence: CASSKSSGNTIYF. The CDR3 DNA sequence: TGCGCCAGCAGCAAGAGCTCTGGAAACACCATATATTTT. V and J are TRBV4-1 and TRBJ1-3; D is undetermined. Germline CDR1 and CDR2: MGHRA and YSYEKL. The CDR3 consists of 13 residues. V was trimmed by 5 bases and J by 0 bases, leaving 5 bases between them.

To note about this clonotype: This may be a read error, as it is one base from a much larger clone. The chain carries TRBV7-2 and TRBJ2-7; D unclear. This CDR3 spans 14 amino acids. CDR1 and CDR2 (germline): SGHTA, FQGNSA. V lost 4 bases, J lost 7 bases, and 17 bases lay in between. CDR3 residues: CTSSSPFRFREQYF. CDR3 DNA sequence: TGTACCAGCAGCTCCCCCTTCCGTTTTCGGGAGCAGTACTTC.

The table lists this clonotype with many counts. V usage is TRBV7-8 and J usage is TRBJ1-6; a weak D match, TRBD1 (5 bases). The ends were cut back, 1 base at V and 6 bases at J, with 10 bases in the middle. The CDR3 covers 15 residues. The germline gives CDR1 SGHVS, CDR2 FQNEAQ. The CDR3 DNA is TGTGCCAGCAGCTTAGTTGTAGGGGCTAATTCACCCCTCCACTTT. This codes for CASSLVVGANSPLHF.

Here the CDR3 DNA reads TGTGCCAGCAGTAGGGCTGGGGCGGGAAATTCACCCCTCCACTTT. Protein product: CASSRAGAGNSPLHF. This rearrangement joins TRBV28 to TRBJ1-6; TRBD1 is a possible D gene (5 bases). Germline loops: CDR1 MDHEN, CDR2 SYDVKM. The V gene lost 5 bases and the J gene lost 7 bases, with 15 bases spanning the gap. The CDR3 has 15 amino acids.

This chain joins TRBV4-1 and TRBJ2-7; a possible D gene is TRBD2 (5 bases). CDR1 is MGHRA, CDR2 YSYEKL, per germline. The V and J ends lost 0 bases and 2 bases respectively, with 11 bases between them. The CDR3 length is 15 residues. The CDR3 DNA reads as TGCGCCAGCAGCCAAGATCATGGCGGGCCCTACGAGCAGTACGTC. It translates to CASSQDHGGPYEQYV.

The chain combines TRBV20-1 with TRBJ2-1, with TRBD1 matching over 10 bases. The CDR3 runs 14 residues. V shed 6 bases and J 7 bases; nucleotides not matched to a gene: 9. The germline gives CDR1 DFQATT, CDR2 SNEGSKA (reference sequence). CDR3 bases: TGCAGTGCGAGGCCGGGACAGGGGTTTAATGAGCAGTTCTTC. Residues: CSARPGQGFNEQFF.

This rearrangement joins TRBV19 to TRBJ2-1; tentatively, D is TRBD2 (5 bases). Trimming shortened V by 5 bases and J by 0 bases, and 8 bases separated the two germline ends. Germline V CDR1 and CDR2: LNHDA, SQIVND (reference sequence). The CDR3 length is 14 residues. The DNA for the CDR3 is TGTGCCAGTAGTCTTCGGGACTCCTACAATGAGCAGTTCTTC. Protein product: CASSLRDSYNEQFF.

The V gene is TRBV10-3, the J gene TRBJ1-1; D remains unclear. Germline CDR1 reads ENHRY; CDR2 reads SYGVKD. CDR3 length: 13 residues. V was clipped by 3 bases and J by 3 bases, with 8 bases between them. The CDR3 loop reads CAISDRGDTEAFF. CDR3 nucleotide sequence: TGTGCCATCAGTGACCGGGGTGACACTGAAGCTTTCTTT.

CDR3: CASSLPGAASYEQYF. The CDR3 DNA is TGTGCCAGCAGCTTACCGGGGGCCGCGTCCTACGAGCAGTACTTC. The V gene is TRBV7-6, the J gene TRBJ2-7; D could derive from TRBD1 or TRBD2 (6 bases each). Germline lookup yields CDR1 SGHVS and CDR2 FNYEAQ. Between the trimmed V and J ends, which lost 2 bases and 1 base, there was a span of 12 bases. This CDR3 is built from 15 residues.